The entry below gives a single TCR beta chain sequence along with its context. Its antigen remains unidentified. Method: immunoSEQ multiplex PCR; TCRdb's copy keeps in-frame clones and lacks some. This sample has about 100,000 clones, with 89% found just once. The data were obtained in a study of T cell responses to AZD1222 COVID-19 vaccine. Study-wide background: Analyses pooled second doses at about 4 or about 12 weeks.

The trim removed 1 base at V and 1 base at J, leaving 3 bases unmatched. This CDR3 has 16 residues. Looked up from germline, CDR1 is SGHRS and CDR2 is YFSETQ. Study-wide points: Unmutated variant regions are reportedly targeted by nearly half of spike-specific TCRs. Spike was spanned by vaccine-associated CD4 TCRs, which were dominant at 160-218 and 743-854.

The V and J genes are TRBV5-1 and TRBJ2-5; the match to TRBD2 covers 11 bases. This receptor was identified in an adult in good health. Material: peripheral blood, obtained on day 0 of AZD1222 vaccination. CDR3 DNA sequence: TGCGCCAGCAGCTTGTCGGGGACTAGCGGCCAAGAGACCCAGTACTTC. This gives the protein CASSLSGTSGQETQYF.